Listed here are 15 T cell receptor beta chains from one sample, sequenced in a study of cytomegalovirus exposure and HLA in healthy donors. PCR primers comprised 60 Vbeta and 13 Jbeta primers. Sequenced by immunoSEQ multiplex PCR; TCRdb stores in-frame clones only, minus some. The sample table includes some 47,000 clones. The material sequenced was PBMCs. The origin of the receptors is a woman aged 40 to 50 in good health and CMV-seronegative.

The V call is TRBV7-9, the J call TRBJ2-6; 11 nucleotides line up with TRBD1. CDR1 SEHNR and CDR2 FQNEAQ come from the germline V gene (reference sequence). Trimming cost V 1 base and J 4 bases; bases outside gene matches: 3. The CDR3 runs 17 residues. Here the CDR3 DNA reads TGTGCCAGCAGCTTAGGGGACAGGGGGAGGGGGGCCAACGTCCTGACTTTC. It yields the protein CASSLGDRGRGANVLTF.

The chain combines TRBV18 with TRBJ1-4; 9 positions match TRBD1. Per germline, CDR1 KGHSH and CDR2 LQKENI. CDR3 size: 16 residues. V lost 0 bases and J lost 5; bases outside the gene matches: 4. CDR3 sequence reads: CASSPPQTGGNEKLFF. In DNA, the CDR3 is TGTGCCAGCTCACCACCCCAGACAGGGGGGAATGAAAAACTGTTTTTT. Full variable domain (missing parts from reference TRBV18 and TRBJ1-4): NAGVMQNPRHLVRRRGQEARLRCSPMKGHSHVYWYRQLPEEGLKFMVYLQKENIIDESGMPKERFSAEFPKEGPSILRIQQVVRGDSAAYFCASSPPQTGGNEKLFFGSGTQLSVL.

V usage is TRBV6-1 and J usage is TRBJ1-3, with a tentative D call TRBD1 (6 bases). Trimming shortened V by 6 bases and J by 0 bases, and 15 bases separated the two germline ends. CDR3 size: 16 residues. Germline V gene sequence: CDR1 MNHNS, CDR2 SASEGT. The CDR3 reads CASREPGAPSGNTIYF. CDR3 nucleotides: TGTGCCAGCAGGGAACCAGGGGCCCCCTCTGGAAACACCATATATTTT.

The genes are TRBV12-5 and TRBJ1-2; 9 bases are a match to TRBD1. The CDR3 is 19 amino acids. V lost 0 bases and J lost 5; bases outside the gene matches: 16. CDR1 and CDR2 (germline): LGHNT, FRNRAP. CDR3 nucleotides: TGTGCTAGTGGTTTGGTAAAGTTTCGGGACAGGGAGTTCTCTTATGGCTACACCTTC. Its translation: CASGLVKFRDREFSYGYTF.

This chain links TRBV7-2 with TRBJ1-1, with D perhaps TRBD1 (6 bases). This CDR3 has 14 residues. The ends were cut back, 4 bases at V and 1 base at J, with 10 bases in the middle. Germline CDR1 and CDR2: SGHTA and FQGNSA. CDR3 sequence (DNA): TGTGCCAGCAGCTCTCAGGGGAGGAACACTGAAGCTTTCTTT. Translated, it gives CASSSQGRNTEAFF.

The J gene is TRBJ1-2, the V gene TRBV5-1, with D possibly being TRBD1 (6 bases). The CDR3 runs 13 residues. V lost 4 bases to trimming and J lost 1 base, with 8 bases between them. Germline V gives CDR1 SGHRS, CDR2 YFSETQ. CDR3 amino acids: CASSLQGNYGYTF. CDR3 DNA: TGCGCCAGCAGCCTACAGGGTAACTATGGCTACACCTTC.

V usage is TRBV30 and J usage is TRBJ2-2, with 9 bases that match TRBD2. Losses at the gene ends were 0 bases for V and 4 bases for J; bases not matched to a gene: 6. Germline V gene data show CDR1 as GTSNPN and CDR2 as SVGIG (reference sequence). CDR3 size: 16 residues. Here the CDR3 DNA reads TGTGCCTGGAGTGTATTTGCGGGAGGGCGCACCGGGGAGCTGTTTTTT. It specifies CAWSVFAGGRTGELFF.

The chain joins TRBV7-9 to TRBJ1-2; 10 bases match TRBD1. The V and J ends lost 4 bases and 4 bases, in that order; junction bases with no gene match: 6. CDR1 SEHNR and CDR2 FQNEAQ come from the germline V gene (reference sequence). The CDR3 contains 15 residues. The chain's CDR3 is CASSSQDRGIYGYTF. CDR3 DNA: TGTGCCAGCAGCTCCCAGGACAGGGGGATCTATGGCTACACCTTC.

V and J are TRBV5-1 and TRBJ2-1; 9 positions match TRBD2. This CDR3 comprises 16 residues. With 0 bases clipped from V and 6 bases from J, the junction kept 7 bases outside the gene matches. Germline loops: CDR1 SGHRS, CDR2 YFSETQ. The DNA of the CDR3 is TGCGCCAGCAGCTTGGACGGCGGGAGGGCCCCCAATGAGCAGTTCTTC. Amino acids: CASSLDGGRAPNEQFF. Complete variable domain (other parts from reference TRBV5-1 and TRBJ2-1): KAGVTQTPRYLIKTRGQQVTLSCSPISGHRSVSWYQQTPGQGLQFLFEYFSETQRNKGNFPGRFSGRQFSNSRSEMNVSTLELGDSALYLCASSLDGGRAPNEQFFGPGTRLTVL.

Worth noting for this clone: The sample contains more than one DNA sequence encoding this CDR3. This chain's CDR3 is CASKTGGGITGELFF. As DNA, the CDR3 is TGTGCCAGCAAGACAGGGGGCGGAATTACCGGGGAGCTGTTTTTT. This chain connects TRBV2 to TRBJ2-2; 10 nucleotides line up with TRBD1. V was pared by 7 bases and J by 5 bases, with 7 bases of the junction left unmatched. CDR3 length: 15 amino acids. Germline CDR1 reads SNHLY; CDR2 reads FYNNEI.

The V gene is TRBV19, the J gene TRBJ1-5; TRBD1 matches at 7 bases. The CDR3 sequence is 15 residues long. Germline-derived CDR1 and CDR2 are LNHDA and SQIVND (reference sequence). The V gene end was trimmed by 4 bases and the J gene end by 2 bases; junction bases not matched to a gene: 5. Written as DNA, the CDR3 is TGTGCCAGTAGTACCGGACAGGCCGGCAATCAGCCCCAGCATTTT. Translating it yields CASSTGQAGNQPQHF.

The chain carries TRBV7-3 and TRBJ1-2; D not certain. CDR1 and CDR2 (germline): SGHTA, FQGTGA. V was clipped by 1 base and J by 2 bases, with 11 bases between them. This CDR3 contains 15 residues. The CDR3 nucleotides read TGTGCCAGCAGCTTAAAGCGGCGGCGAAACTATGGCTACACCTTC. Its translation is CASSLKRRRNYGYTF.

The chain joins TRBV6-6 to TRBJ1-5; 8 positions agree with TRBD1. The V gene end was trimmed by 5 bases and the J gene end by 3 bases; junction bases not matched to a gene: 3. In germline, CDR1 is MNHNY, CDR2 SVGAGI (reference sequence). This CDR3 spans 14 amino acids. CDR3 sequence reads: CASSKTGDNQPQHF. The CDR3 DNA reads TGTGCCAGCAGTAAGACAGGGGACAATCAGCCCCAGCATTTT.

V and J are TRBV25-1 and TRBJ2-7; D is perhaps TRBD1 (6 bases). This CDR3 is 15 amino acids long. V was clipped by 4 bases and J by 2 bases, with 15 bases between them. Germline CDR1 MGHDK, CDR2 SYGVNS. CDR3: CASSAPGHLTYEQYF. CDR3 in DNA: TGTGCCAGCAGTGCGCCGGGACACCTCACCTACGAGCAGTACTTC.

This chain links TRBV28 with TRBJ1-2, with D possibly being TRBD1 (6 bases). CDR3 length equals 14 residues. From germline, CDR1 is MDHEN and CDR2 SYDVKM. The V gene lost 5 bases and the J gene lost 3 bases, with 13 bases spanning the gap. The CDR3 bases are TGTGCCAGCAGTCAGTACAGGGATGACTATGGCTACACCTTC. Protein sequence: CASSQYRDDYGYTF.